This TCR beta chain was recorded in a study of a mutant IDH1 vaccine in newly diagnosed glioma. Worth noting for this clone: Its matching antigen is unknown.

This CDR3 region has 14 residues. V lost 1 base, J lost 2 bases, and 9 bases lay in between. The germline V gene encodes CDR1 SGHNT and CDR2 YYREEE (reference sequence). The method was immunoSEQ multiplex PCR; TCRdb's version includes in-frame clones alone and lacks a portion of them. The table lists approximately 51,000 clones, about three quarters of them singletons. Time point given: week 5, during vaccination. Every single dose of the vaccine, 300 ug of mutant IDH1 20-mer peptide, came with topical imiquimod. The clonotype comes from a middle-aged woman with glioma. J is TRBJ1-2 and V is TRBV5-4; D perhaps matches TRBD1 (5 bases). The sequences come from PBMCs, collected from a glioma patient whose treatment included an IDH1 peptide vaccine. In DNA form, the CDR3 reads TGTGCCAGCAGCTTGCAGGGAGTCAACTATGGCTACACCTTC. Residues: CASSLQGVNYGYTF.